The 25 T cell receptor beta chains given below trace back to one sample, sequenced in a study of blood T cell repertoires in COVID-19 (dated by TCRdb to 2018 to 2020). The library was prepared using the immunoSEQ multiplex PCR assay. Drawn from immuneACCESS, this table holds only the in-frame rearrangements with V and J called that TCRdb kept. Clones are partly lost; checked studies trace under half to an unresolved V gene and leave the rest unexplained. The sample contains approximately 110,000 clones, more than 80% of them found a single time. Roughly 32% of the sample is taken by the ten largest. Sequencing used peripheral blood. The receptors were sampled from a woman aged 80 or older with acute or convalescent COVID-19.

The rearrangement links TRBV10-1 to TRBJ2-1; D might be TRBD2 (5 bases). Germline lookup yields CDR1 WNHNN and CDR2 SYGVQD (reference sequence). The CDR3 has 15 amino acids. Trimming left V 2 bases short and J 0 bases short, with 8 bases between. CDR3: CASSESGPSYNEQFF. CDR3 in DNA: TGCGCCAGCAGTGAGAGCGGTCCCTCCTACAATGAGCAGTTCTTC.

The genes are TRBV6-2 or TRBV6-3 and TRBJ1-5, with no clear D. V was cut by 3 bases and J by 6 bases, with 9 bases left in between. Per germline, CDR1 MNHEY and CDR2 SVGEGT. This CDR3 region has 13 residues. CDR3 DNA: TGTGCCAGCAGTTATGGAGGGTTTCAGCCCCAGCATTTT. Translated: CASSYGGFQPQHF.

This clone occurred once. This chain links TRBV30 with TRBJ1-1; the D is unclear. The CDR3 extends over 12 amino acids. In germline, CDR1 is GTSNPN, CDR2 SVGIG (reference sequence). Trimming took 7 bases from V and 4 from J, leaving 13 bases between them. The CDR3 loop is CASFRTGTEAFF. CDR3 sequence (DNA): TGTGCCTCCTTCCGAACCGGCACTGAAGCTTTCTTT.

The V gene is TRBV11-2, the J gene TRBJ2-7, with a weak D call TRBD1 (6 bases). This CDR3 has 18 amino acids. Between the trimmed V and J ends, which lost 1 base and 9 bases, there was a span of 28 bases. In germline, CDR1 is SGHAT, CDR2 FQNNGV. Here the CDR3 DNA reads TGTGCCAGCAGCTTAGGTTCCCATTTCATAGACAGGCCATCCTCGCAGTACTTC. Translating gives CASSLGSHFIDRPSSQYF.

About this clone: Other DNA sequences in this specimen translate into the identical CDR3. J is TRBJ1-6 and V is TRBV18, with D uncertain. The germline V and J ends were trimmed by 6 bases and 7 bases, with 22 bases remaining between them. This CDR3 comprises 17 residues. Looked up from germline, CDR1 is KGHSH and CDR2 is LQKENI. CDR3 region: CASSPVTSPGPNSPLHF. The CDR3 region has the DNA TGTGCCAGCTCGCCAGTAACGAGTCCAGGCCCCAATTCACCCCTCCACTTT.

The table lists this clone with a few counts. The rearrangement joins TRBV18 to TRBJ2-2, with D unclear. With 1 base removed from V and 5 bases from J, the gap between germline ends came to 11 bases. Germline V gene lookup returns CDR1 KGHSH and CDR2 LQKENI. CDR3 length: 15 amino acids. The CDR3 reads CASSPQGGRTGELFF. In DNA form, the CDR3 reads TGTGCCAGCTCACCACAAGGCGGTAGAACCGGGGAGCTGTTTTTT.

This clone was picked up one time. V is TRBV5-6 and J is TRBJ2-1; D uncertain. Germline CDR1 is SGHDT and CDR2 is YYEEEE. The CDR3 sequence is 16 residues long. Trimming removed 0 bases at V and 8 bases at J, with 18 bases between. The CDR3 sequence is CASSLDIRSRFDEQFF. DNA of the CDR3: TGTGCCAGCAGCTTGGATATACGGTCCCGGTTTGATGAGCAGTTCTTC.

This clone showed up just once. The CDR3 protein is CASSLAANYGYTF. CDR3 sequence (DNA): TGCGCCAGCAGCTTGGCAGCTAACTATGGCTACACCTTC. The rearrangement links TRBV5-1 to TRBJ1-2, with D unclear. Germline lookup yields CDR1 SGHRS and CDR2 YFSETQ. V was shortened by 0 bases and J by 0 bases, with 3 bases between the two germline ends. The CDR3 is made up of 13 amino acids.

The chain links TRBV18 to TRBJ1-1; D unclear. The CDR3 loop spans 15 amino acids. The V and J ends lost 4 bases and 2 bases respectively, with 14 bases between them. Germline V gives CDR1 KGHSH, CDR2 LQKENI. The CDR3 loop reads CASSQQRGTNTEAFF. In DNA form, the CDR3 reads TGTGCCAGCTCACAACAACGGGGAACTAACACTGAAGCTTTCTTT. Variable domain in full (rest from reference TRBV18 and TRBJ1-1): NAGVMQNPRHLVRRRGQEARLRCSPMKGHSHVYWYRQLPEEGLKFMVYLQKENIIDESGMPKERFSAEFPKEGPSILRIQQVVRGDSAAYFCASSQQRGTNTEAFFGQGTRLTVV.

This chain connects TRBV19 to TRBJ2-7; TRBD1 matches at 7 bases. J was trimmed by 2 bases and V by 6 bases; bases with no gene match: 10. This CDR3 comprises 15 residues. Germline CDR1 LNHDA, CDR2 SQIVND (reference sequence). CDR3 sequence reads: CASSGAGTATYEQYF. CDR3 DNA: TGTGCCAGTAGCGGAGCCGGGACAGCCACCTACGAGCAGTACTTC.

V usage is TRBV10-3 and J usage is TRBJ1-1; D ambiguous. This CDR3 region has 12 residues. Per germline, CDR1 ENHRY and CDR2 SYGVKD. V was pared by 4 bases and J by 3 bases, with 6 bases between. CDR3 residues: CAISADYTEAFF. For the CDR3, the DNA is TGTGCCATCAGTGCAGACTACACTGAAGCTTTCTTT.

The genes are TRBV18 and TRBJ1-1; TRBD1 matches at 10 bases. The germline V gene encodes CDR1 KGHSH and CDR2 LQKENI. The CDR3 sequence is 17 residues long. V dropped 0 bases and J dropped 4; count of bases not matched to a gene: 8. The CDR3 nucleotides are TGTGCCAGCTCACCACCGCAACCGGGACAGGGGATCACTGAAGCTTTCTTT. Translation: CASSPPQPGQGITEAFF.

The chain recombines TRBV5-1 with TRBJ1-3, with TRBD1 matching 8 bases. This CDR3 region has 16 residues. In germline, CDR1 is SGHRS, CDR2 YFSETQ. The V and J ends lost 0 bases and 4 bases, in that order; junction bases with no gene match: 6. CDR3 region: CASSLGTTGVGNTIYF. The CDR3, as DNA: TGCGCCAGCAGCTTGGGCACGACAGGGGTCGGAAACACCATATATTTT.

The rearrangement uses TRBV28 and TRBJ2-3; 12 bases map to TRBD2. J lost 4 bases, V lost 0 bases, and 5 bases had no gene match. The CDR3 runs to 17 residues. Germline CDR1 is MDHEN and CDR2 is SYDVKM. CDR3 in amino acids: CASSLWLAGGRADTQYF. The CDR3 DNA sequence: TGTGCCAGCAGTTTATGGCTAGCGGGGGGGCGGGCAGATACGCAGTATTTT.

The sample holds a few counts of this clone. The J gene is TRBJ1-3, the V gene TRBV5-1, with TRBD1 matching over 8 bases. The CDR3 is 14 residues long. The V segment lost 5 bases and the J segment 2 bases; nucleotides outside the gene matches: 3. Germline V gene sequence: CDR1 SGHRS, CDR2 YFSETQ. CDR3 in DNA: TGCGCCAGCAGACCGACAGGGGCTGGAAACACCATATATTTT. Its translation: CASRPTGAGNTIYF. Full variable domain (missing parts from reference TRBV5-1 and TRBJ1-3): KAGVTQTPRYLIKTRGQQVTLSCSPISGHRSVSWYQQTPGQGLQFLFEYFSETQRNKGNFPGRFSGRQFSNSRSEMNVSTLELGDSALYLCASRPTGAGNTIYFGEGSWLTVV.

This rearrangement joins TRBV11-2 to TRBJ2-3; 16 bases fit TRBD2. The CDR3 is made up of 18 amino acids. V dropped 1 base and J dropped 7; count of bases not matched to a gene: 8. The germline CDR1 and CDR2 sequences are SGHAT and FQNNGV. This CDR3 is CASSLATGTSGGAYTQYF. The CDR3 DNA follows: TGTGCCAGCAGCTTAGCCACCGGGACTAGCGGGGGGGCGTATACGCAGTATTTT.

The chain has TRBV10-2 and TRBJ1-1; TRBD1 is a possible D gene (6 bases). Germline V gene sequence: CDR1 WSHSY, CDR2 SAAADI. With 4 bases removed from V and 1 base from J, the gap between germline ends came to 10 bases. CDR3 length equals 14 residues. The CDR3 coding sequence is TGCGCCAGCAGTGGGCGACAGGCGAACACTGAAGCTTTCTTT. It specifies CASSGRQANTEAFF.

This clone has a handful of counts. V usage is TRBV5-1 and J usage is TRBJ2-3, with TRBD2 identical over 16 bases. The CDR3 loop spans 18 amino acids. The V gene end was trimmed by 4 bases and the J gene end by 1 base; junction bases not matched to a gene: 6. CDR1 is SGHRS, CDR2 YFSETQ, per germline. CDR3 in DNA: TGCGCCAGCAGCCACGGGACTAGCGGGGGGGCCCGCACAGATACGCAGTATTTT. This gives the protein CASSHGTSGGARTDTQYF.

The chain recombines TRBV5-4 with TRBJ2-6; 10 bases are a match to TRBD1. J gave up 2 bases and V 6 bases, and 8 bases lay outside the gene matches. CDR3 length: 17 amino acids. In germline, CDR1 is SGHNT, CDR2 YYREEE (reference sequence). The CDR3 DNA follows: TGTGCCAGCAAGTTATGGGACAGGGGCCCTGGGGCCAACGTCCTGACTTTC. Its translation: CASKLWDRGPGANVLTF.

V usage is TRBV5-4 and J usage is TRBJ2-5, with 9 bases lining up with TRBD1. V lost 4 bases and J lost 7; bases outside the gene matches: 5. The germline V gene encodes CDR1 SGHNT and CDR2 YYREEE (reference sequence). The CDR3 spans 13 residues. The CDR3, as DNA: TGTGCCAGCAGCCCCGACAGGGGGGGGACCCAGTACTTC. It translates to CASSPDRGGTQYF.

This chain joins TRBV7-2 and TRBJ2-1; D is undetermined. V shed 5 bases and J shed 4 bases, with 9 bases lying between them. This CDR3 region has 13 residues. CDR1 SGHTA and CDR2 FQGNSA come from the germline V gene. CDR3 amino acids: CASSPAAYNEQFF. CDR3 DNA: TGTGCCAGCAGCCCCGCGGCGTACAATGAGCAGTTCTTC.

J is TRBJ1-6 and V is TRBV5-4; possibly TRBD1 for D (6 bases). Germline CDR1 and CDR2: SGHNT and YYREEE (reference sequence). This CDR3 is built from 15 residues. The germline V and J ends were trimmed by 4 bases and 9 bases, with 17 bases remaining between them. DNA of the CDR3: TGTGCCAGCAGCGCACAGGGCAACGTGGGTTCACCCCTCCACTTT. Encoded protein: CASSAQGNVGSPLHF. Combining the CDR3 with reference TRBV5-4 and TRBJ1-6 gives the whole variable domain ETGVTQSPTHLIKTRGQQVTLRCSSQSGHNTVSWYQQALGQGPQFIFQYYREEENGRGNFPPRFSGLQFPNYSSELNVNALELDDSALYLCASSAQGNVGSPLHFGNGTRLTVT.

The chain carries TRBV30 and TRBJ2-7; 8 nucleotides agree with TRBD2. V lost 0 bases to trimming and J lost 5 bases; unmatched junction nucleotides: 9. Germline lookup yields CDR1 GTSNPN and CDR2 SVGIG (reference sequence). The CDR3 extends over 15 amino acids. CDR3 residues: CAWSVPETSVHEQYF. The CDR3 DNA follows: TGTGCCTGGAGTGTACCTGAGACTAGCGTCCACGAGCAGTACTTC.

This rearrangement joins TRBV30 to TRBJ1-6; D gene uncertain. CDR3 length: 13 amino acids. Per the germline V gene, CDR1 is GTSNPN and CDR2 is SVGIG (reference sequence). V was cut by 2 bases and J by 9 bases, with 11 bases left in between. The CDR3: CAWSLTSGSPLHF. CDR3 coding DNA: TGTGCCTGGAGTCTGACAAGCGGTTCACCCCTCCACTTT.

This chain uses TRBV4-1 with TRBJ2-3, with D uncertain. The germline gives CDR1 MGHRA, CDR2 YSYEKL. This CDR3 has 15 amino acids. V gave up 1 base and J gave up 4 bases, with 12 bases separating them. The CDR3 nucleotides are TGCGCCAGCAGCCAAGTAGCTACCAGAGCAGATACGCAGTATTTT. It yields the protein CASSQVATRADTQYF.